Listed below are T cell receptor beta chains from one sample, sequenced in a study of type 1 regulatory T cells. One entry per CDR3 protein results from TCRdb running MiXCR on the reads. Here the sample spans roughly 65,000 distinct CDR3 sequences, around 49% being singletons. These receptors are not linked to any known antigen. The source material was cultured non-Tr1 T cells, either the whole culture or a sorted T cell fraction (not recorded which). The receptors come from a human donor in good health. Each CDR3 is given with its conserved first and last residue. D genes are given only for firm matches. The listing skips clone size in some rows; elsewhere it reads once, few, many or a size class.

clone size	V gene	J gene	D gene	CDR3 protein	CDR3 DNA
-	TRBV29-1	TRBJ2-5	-	CSVVQGKKETQYF	TGCAGCGTTGTTCAAGGCAAAAAAGAGACCCAGTACTTC
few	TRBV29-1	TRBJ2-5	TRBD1	CSVATTGTGVGTQYF	TGCAGCGTCGCCACGACCGGGACAGGGGTAGGGACCCAGTACTTC
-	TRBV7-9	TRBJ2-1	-	CASVEMRTLLYNEQFF	TGTGCCAGCGTAGAAATGAGAACACTCCTCTACAATGAGCAGTTCTTC
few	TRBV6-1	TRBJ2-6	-	CASSHGVTAGANVLTF	TGTGCCAGCAGCCACGGCGTAACCGCTGGGGCCAACGTCCTGACTTTC
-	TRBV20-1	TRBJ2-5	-	CSAPPSQETQYF	TGCAGTGCTCCACCCAGCCAGGAGACCCAGTACTTC
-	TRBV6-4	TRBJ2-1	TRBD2	CASSEGLAVNEQFF	TGTGCCAGCAGTGAAGGCCTAGCGGTCAATGAGCAGTTCTTC
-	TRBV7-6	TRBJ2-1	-	CASSPRGGDYNEQFF	TGTGCCAGCAGTCCCCGTGGGGGCGACTACAATGAGCAGTTCTTC
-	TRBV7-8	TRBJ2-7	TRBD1	CASSLVVRGDSFYEQYF	TGTGCCAGCAGCTTAGTTGTGAGAGGGGACAGTTTTTACGAGCAGTACTTC
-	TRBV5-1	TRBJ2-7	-	CASSSDGFSYEQYF	TGCGCCAGCAGCTCGGACGGATTTTCCTACGAGCAGTACTTC
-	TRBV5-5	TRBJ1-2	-	CASSLSGGDYGYTF	TGTGCCAGCAGCTTGAGTGGGGGGGACTATGGCTACACCTTC
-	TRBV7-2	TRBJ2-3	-	CASSARGAGDTQYF	TGTGCCAGCAGCGCTCGGGGGGCGGGCGATACGCAGTATTTT
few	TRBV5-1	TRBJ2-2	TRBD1	CASSQQGWDTGELFF	TGCGCCAGCAGCCAACAGGGGTGGGACACCGGGGAGCTGTTTTTT
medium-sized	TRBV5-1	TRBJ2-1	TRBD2	CASSLGLAGEFEQFF	TGCGCCAGCAGCTTGGGACTAGCGGGGGAGTTCGAGCAGTTCTTC
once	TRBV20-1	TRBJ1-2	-	CSAKAGAGYTF	TGCAGTGCTAAGGCGGGGGCTGGCTACACCTTC
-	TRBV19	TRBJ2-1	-	CASRLVEGRNEQFF	TGTGCCAGTAGGCTGGTCGAAGGGCGCAATGAGCAGTTCTTC
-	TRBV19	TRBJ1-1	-	CASSIRQLRTEAFF	TGTGCCAGTAGTATTAGGCAGCTTCGGACTGAAGCTTTCTTT
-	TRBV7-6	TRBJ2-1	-	CASSFVGARNEQFF	TGTGCCAGCAGCTTCGTGGGGGCGCGGAATGAGCAGTTCTTC
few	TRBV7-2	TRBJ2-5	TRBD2	CASSLGGGGLARVTQYF	TGTGCCAGCAGCTTAGGCGGGGGGGGACTAGCTCGTGTGACCCAGTACTTC